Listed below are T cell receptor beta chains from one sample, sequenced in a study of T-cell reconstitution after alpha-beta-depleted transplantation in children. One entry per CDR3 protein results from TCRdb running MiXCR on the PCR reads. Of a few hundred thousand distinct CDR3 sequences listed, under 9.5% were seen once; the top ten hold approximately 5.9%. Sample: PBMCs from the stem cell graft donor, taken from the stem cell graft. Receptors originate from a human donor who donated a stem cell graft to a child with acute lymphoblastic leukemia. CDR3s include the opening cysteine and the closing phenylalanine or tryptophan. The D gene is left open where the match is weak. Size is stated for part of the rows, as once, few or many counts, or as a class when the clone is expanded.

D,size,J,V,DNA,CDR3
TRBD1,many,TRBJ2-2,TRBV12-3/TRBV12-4,TGTGCCAGCAGTTTAAATCAGTGGACAGGGGAGGTCCCCGGGGAGCTGTTTTTT,CASSLNQWTGEVPGELFF
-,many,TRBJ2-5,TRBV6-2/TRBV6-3,TGTGCCAGCAGACCCAAAACAGCAAAGACGTACCAAGAGACCCAGTACTTC,CASRPKTAKTYQETQYF
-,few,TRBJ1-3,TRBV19,TGTGCCAGTAGTTCCCCGACTGCCTCTGGAAACACCATATATTTT,CASSSPTASGNTIYF
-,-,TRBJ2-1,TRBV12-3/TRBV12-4,TGTGCCAGCAGTTTTGTGGCGGGCTCCTACAATGAGCAGTTCTTC,CASSFVAGSYNEQFF
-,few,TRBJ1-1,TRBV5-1,TGCGCCAGCAGCTTATCTGCGGGGGCCAAGAACACTGAAGCTTTCTTT,CASSLSAGAKNTEAFF
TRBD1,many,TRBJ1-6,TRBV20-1,TGCAGTGCTAGCTCTGGGACAGGGGGCCGTAATTCACCCCTCCACTTT,CSASSGTGGRNSPLHF
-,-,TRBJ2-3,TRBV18,TGTGCCAGCTCATCCCTTCCCTCGGGGACGGCCTTCACAGATACGCAGTATTTT,CASSSLPSGTAFTDTQYF
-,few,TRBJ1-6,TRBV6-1,TGTGCCAGCAACGGGGTTCGGGTGGCCTATAATTCACCCCTCCACTTT,CASNGVRVAYNSPLHF
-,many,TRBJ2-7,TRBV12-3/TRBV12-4,TGTGCCAGCAGTAATGGACGCTACGAGCAGTACTTC,CASSNGRYEQYF
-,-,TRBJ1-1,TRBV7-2,TGTGCCAGCAGCCCGGGGGCTGAAGCTTTCTTT,CASSPGAEAFF
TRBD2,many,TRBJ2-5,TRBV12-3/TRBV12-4,TGTGCCAGCAGGGGACCAGCGGGGGTAACAGAGACCCAGTACTTC,CASRGPAGVTETQYF
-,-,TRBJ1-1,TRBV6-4,TGTGCCAGCAGCTCGACGGGGCAGGCCCTCACTGAAGCTTTCTTT,CASSSTGQALTEAFF
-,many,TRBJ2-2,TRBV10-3,TGTGCCATCAGTGGCCCAGACACCGGGGAGCTGTTTTTT,CAISGPDTGELFF
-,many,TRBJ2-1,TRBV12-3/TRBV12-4,TGTGCCAGCAGCCCTCAGGGGGGGGTTAGGAATGAGCAGTTCTTC,CASSPQGGVRNEQFF
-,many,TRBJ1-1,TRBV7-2,TGTGCCAGCAGCCCTAGGGAGGGGGCTGAAGCTTTCTTT,CASSPREGAEAFF
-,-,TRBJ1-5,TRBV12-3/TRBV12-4,TGTGCCAGCAGTTTAAAAGGGGGAAGCGGGACCCAGCATTTT,CASSLKGGSGTQHF
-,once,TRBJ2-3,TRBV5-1,TGCGCCGCCTCGAACAGGGAGCACACAGATACGCAGTATTTT,CAASNREHTDTQYF
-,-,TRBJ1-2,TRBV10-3,TGTGCCATCAGTGAGTCGGAGACACGGGGGTATGGCTACACCTTC,CAISESETRGYGYTF
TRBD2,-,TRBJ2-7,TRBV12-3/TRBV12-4,TGTGCCAGCAGTCCTTTAGCGGGGGGGTTCTACGAGCAGTACTTC,CASSPLAGGFYEQYF
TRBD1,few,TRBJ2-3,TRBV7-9,TGTGCCAGCAGCTTAAGGGGACAGATAAGAGATACGCAGTATTTT,CASSLRGQIRDTQYF
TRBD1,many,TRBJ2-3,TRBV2,TGTGCCAGCAGGAACAGGGGAAGCACAGATACGCAGTATTTT,CASRNRGSTDTQYF
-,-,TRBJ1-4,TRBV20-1,TGCAGTGCTAGAGCACCCCAGGGTCGGAGAAACGAAAAACTGTTTTTT,CSARAPQGRRNEKLFF
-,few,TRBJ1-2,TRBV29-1,TGCAGCGTTGTCCCTTCCGGGACGTATGCCTATGGCTACACCTTC,CSVVPSGTYAYGYTF
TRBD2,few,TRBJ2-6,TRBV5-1,TGCGCCAGCAGCTTAAAGCCCACTAGCGGGGGAAGCTCTGGGGCCAACGTCCTGACTTTC,CASSLKPTSGGSSGANVLTF
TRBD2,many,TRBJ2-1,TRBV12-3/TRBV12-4,TGTGCCAGCAGTTTAATGGCGCTAGCGGGGAATGAGCAGTTCTTC,CASSLMALAGNEQFF
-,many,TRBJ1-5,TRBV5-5,TGTGCCAGCAGCTTGTGGGGAGACTATCAAAATCAGCCCCAGCATTTT,CASSLWGDYQNQPQHF
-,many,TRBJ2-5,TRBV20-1,TGCAGTGCTATTTACGGACAAGAGACCCAGTACTTC,CSAIYGQETQYF
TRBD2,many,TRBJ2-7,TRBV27,TGTGCCAGCCGGCGGGGGGATTCCTCCTACGAGCAGTACTTC,CASRRGDSSYEQYF
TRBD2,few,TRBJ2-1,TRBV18,TGTGCCAGCTCACCTAGCGGGGGGGCCTTCTACAATGAGCAGTTCTTC,CASSPSGGAFYNEQFF
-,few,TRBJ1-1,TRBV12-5,TGTGCTAGTGGTTTGAGCAGGGTCCTGGAAGCTTTCTTT,CASGLSRVLEAFF
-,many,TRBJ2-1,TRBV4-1,TGCGCCAGCAGCCCGCACCATTACGGAGGGGGAAATGAGCAGTTCTTC,CASSPHHYGGGNEQFF
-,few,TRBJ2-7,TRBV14,TGTGCCAGCAGCCATGGGACTCTCCGGTACGAGCAGTACTTC,CASSHGTLRYEQYF
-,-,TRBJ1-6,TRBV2,TGTGCCAGCAGGTCACCCCTCCACTTT,CASRSPLHF
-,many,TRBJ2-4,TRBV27,TGTGCCAGCAGTTTAAGTTACCAAAACATTCAGTACTTC,CASSLSYQNIQYF
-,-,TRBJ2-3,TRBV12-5,TGTGCTAGTGGTGGCACAATTCAACCGGTCGCAGATACGCAGTATTTT,CASGGTIQPVADTQYF
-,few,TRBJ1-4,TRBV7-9,TGTGCCAGCAGCAACCAAGGGGGATGGGAAGAAAAACTGTTTTTT,CASSNQGGWEEKLFF